One T cell receptor beta chain is described in this entry. The data were obtained in a study of blood T cell repertoires in COVID-19. Data came from immunoSEQ multiplex PCR; TCRdb stores just in-frame clones and leaves some out. The profile shows 130,000 or so clones, approximately 84% of them singletons. The source is a woman aged 45 to 65 who had recovered from COVID-19. Material for sequencing was peripheral blood.

The CDR3 loop reads CATRLAGGYEQYF. The CDR3 DNA is TGTGCCACCCGGCTCGCAGGGGGCTACGAGCAGTACTTC. The chain links TRBV5-8 to TRBJ2-7, with 7 bases aligning to TRBD1. Germline loops: CDR1 SGHTS, CDR2 YDEGEE. V was pared by 9 bases and J by 3 bases, with 9 bases of the junction left unmatched. The CDR3 is made up of 13 amino acids.